The 6 T cell receptor beta chains in this list originate from one sample, sequenced in a study of post-analysis software for immune sequencing data. Their recognized antigens are unknown. Overall study findings and caveats: Patients showed TRBV5-6, TRBV5-1 and TRBV20-1 among a few TRBV segments more frequent than in controls.

The library was made from cDNA and included unique molecular identifiers. TCRdb analysed the PCR reads with MiXCR anew, one entry per CDR3 protein. The sample shows roughly 570,000 distinct CDR3 sequences, around 31% of them seen only once. Input material: blood. These receptor sequences come from a girl aged 2-17 years with multiple sclerosis.

This chain connects TRBV20-1 to TRBJ2-4; D is ambiguous. CDR1 and CDR2 from the germline V gene are DFQATT and SNEGSKA (reference sequence). V dropped 4 bases and J dropped 2 bases, with 9 bases sitting between them. The CDR3 has 13 residues. Here the CDR3 DNA reads TGCAGTGCTACTGGGGTGACCAAAAACATTCAGTACTTC. This translates into CSATGVTKNIQYF.

This clonotype was seen only a few times. The chain is built from TRBV29-1 and TRBJ2-1; 12 nucleotides align to TRBD2. The CDR3 is 14 amino acids. Germline lookup yields CDR1 SQVTM and CDR2 ANQGSEA. J was trimmed by 9 bases and V by 7 bases; bases with no gene match: 10. The DNA of the CDR3 is TGCAGCGCTTTTACTAGCGGGGGGTATGGTGAGCAGTTCTTC. Encoded protein: CSAFTSGGYGEQFF.

This clonotype was seen more than once but under ten times. V and J are TRBV2 and TRBJ2-7, with D tentatively TRBD2 (7 bases). Germline CDR1 is SNHLY and CDR2 is FYNNEI. V lost 8 bases and J 12 bases, leaving 23 bases between the germline ends. This CDR3 region has 13 residues. The CDR3 nucleotides read TGTGCCAGCGGGGAGGGGGGACTACCGTTCCGGTACTTC. Translated: CASGEGGLPFRYF.

This clonotype was detected a few times. This chain connects TRBV20-1 to TRBJ1-1; D not resolved. Germline V gene lookup returns CDR1 DFQATT and CDR2 SNEGSKA (reference sequence). Deletions cut 3 bases from V and 0 bases from J, with 11 bases between. The CDR3 consists of 14 residues. Written as DNA, the CDR3 is TGCAGTGCTAGGATCCCCCAGCTGAACACTGAAGCTTTCTTT. Its translation: CSARIPQLNTEAFF.

This clonotype has only a few counts. The chain has TRBV7-8 and TRBJ1-2; D gene ambiguous. The CDR3 consists of 14 residues. Germline V gene sequence: CDR1 SGHVS, CDR2 FQNEAQ. The V gene lost 1 base and the J gene lost 0 bases, with 6 bases spanning the gap. The CDR3 nucleotides read TGTGCCAGCAGCTTAGTTTCAGCTAACTATGGCTACACCTTC. Translated: CASSLVSANYGYTF.

This clonotype was counted between two and nine times. The chain couples TRBV20-1 to TRBJ2-1; no definite D call. With 6 bases removed from V and 2 bases from J, the gap between germline ends came to 5 bases. Germline V gives CDR1 DFQATT, CDR2 SNEGSKA (reference sequence). The CDR3 has 11 amino acids. Here the CDR3 reads CSASPYNEQFF. CDR3 DNA sequence: TGCAGTGCGAGCCCCTACAATGAGCAGTTCTTC.